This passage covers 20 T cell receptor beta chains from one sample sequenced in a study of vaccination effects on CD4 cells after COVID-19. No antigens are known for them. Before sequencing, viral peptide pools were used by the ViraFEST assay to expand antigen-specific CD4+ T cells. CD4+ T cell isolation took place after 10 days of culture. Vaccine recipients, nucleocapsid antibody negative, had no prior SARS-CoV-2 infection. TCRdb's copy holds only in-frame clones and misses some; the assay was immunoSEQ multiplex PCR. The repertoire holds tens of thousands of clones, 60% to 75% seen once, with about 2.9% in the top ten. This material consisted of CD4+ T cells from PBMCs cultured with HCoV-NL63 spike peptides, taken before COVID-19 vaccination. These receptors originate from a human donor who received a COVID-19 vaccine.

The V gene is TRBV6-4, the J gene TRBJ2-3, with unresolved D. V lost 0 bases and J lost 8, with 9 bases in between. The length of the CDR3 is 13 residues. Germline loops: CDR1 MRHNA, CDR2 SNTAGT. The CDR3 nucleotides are TGTGCCAGCAGTGACTCGATAGTCGGTACGCAGTATTTT. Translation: CASSDSIVGTQYF.

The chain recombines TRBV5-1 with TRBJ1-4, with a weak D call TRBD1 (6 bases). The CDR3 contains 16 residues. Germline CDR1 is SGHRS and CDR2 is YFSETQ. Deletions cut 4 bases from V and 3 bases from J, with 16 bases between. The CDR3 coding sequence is TGCGCCAGCAGCCCGGGACACCGTGCGGCTAATGAAAAACTGTTTTTT. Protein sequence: CASSPGHRAANEKLFF.

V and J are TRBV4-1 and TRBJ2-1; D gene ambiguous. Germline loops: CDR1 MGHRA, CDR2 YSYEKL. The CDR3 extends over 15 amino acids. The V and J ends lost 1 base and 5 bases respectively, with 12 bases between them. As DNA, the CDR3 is TGCGCCAGCAGCCAAGCCGGCCGGAAAAACAATGAGCAGTTCTTC. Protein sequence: CASSQAGRKNNEQFF.

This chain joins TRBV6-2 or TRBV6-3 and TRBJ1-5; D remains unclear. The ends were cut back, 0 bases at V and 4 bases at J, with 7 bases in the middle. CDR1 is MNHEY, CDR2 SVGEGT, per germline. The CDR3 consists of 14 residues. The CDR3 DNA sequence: TGTGCCAGCAGTTACTCGAGTAGAAATCAGCCCCAGCATTTT. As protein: CASSYSSRNQPQHF.

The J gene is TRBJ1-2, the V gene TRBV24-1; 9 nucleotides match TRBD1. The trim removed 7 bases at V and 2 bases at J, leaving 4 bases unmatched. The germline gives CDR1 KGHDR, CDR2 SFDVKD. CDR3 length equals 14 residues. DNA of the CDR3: TGTGCCACCAGCCGGACAGGGGTCAACTATGGCTACACCTTC. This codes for CATSRTGVNYGYTF.

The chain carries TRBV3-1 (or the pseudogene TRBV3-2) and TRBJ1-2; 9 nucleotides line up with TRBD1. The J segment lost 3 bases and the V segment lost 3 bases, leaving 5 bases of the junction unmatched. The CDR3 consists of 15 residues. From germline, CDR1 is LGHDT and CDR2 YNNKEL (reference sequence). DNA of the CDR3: TGTGCCAGCAGCCAGGGACAGGGTGTTTACTATGGCTACACCTTC. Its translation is CASSQGQGVYYGYTF.

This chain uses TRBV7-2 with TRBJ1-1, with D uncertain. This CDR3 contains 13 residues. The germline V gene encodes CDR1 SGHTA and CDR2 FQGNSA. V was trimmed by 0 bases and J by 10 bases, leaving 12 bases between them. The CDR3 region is CASSLAAGFSAFF. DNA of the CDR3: TGTGCCAGCAGCTTAGCCGCCGGGTTTTCAGCTTTCTTT.

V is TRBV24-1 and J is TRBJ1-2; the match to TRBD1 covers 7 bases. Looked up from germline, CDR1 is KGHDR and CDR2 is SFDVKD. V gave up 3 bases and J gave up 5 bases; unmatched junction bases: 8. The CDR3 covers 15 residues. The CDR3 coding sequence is TGTGCCACCAGTGATCGGACAGGCTCTCCTTATGGCTACACCTTC. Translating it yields CATSDRTGSPYGYTF.

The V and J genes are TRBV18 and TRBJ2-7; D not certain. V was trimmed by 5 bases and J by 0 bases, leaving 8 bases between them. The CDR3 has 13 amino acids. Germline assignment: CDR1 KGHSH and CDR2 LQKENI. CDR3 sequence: CASSKPDSYEQYV. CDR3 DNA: TGTGCCAGCTCAAAGCCAGACTCCTACGAGCAGTACGTC.

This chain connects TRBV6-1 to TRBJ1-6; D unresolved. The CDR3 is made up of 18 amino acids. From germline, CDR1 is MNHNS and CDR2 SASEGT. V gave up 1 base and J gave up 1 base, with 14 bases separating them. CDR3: CASSEGRLLGSYNSPLHF. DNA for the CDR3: TGTGCCAGCAGTGAAGGGCGGCTTCTTGGGTCCTATAATTCACCCCTCCACTTT.

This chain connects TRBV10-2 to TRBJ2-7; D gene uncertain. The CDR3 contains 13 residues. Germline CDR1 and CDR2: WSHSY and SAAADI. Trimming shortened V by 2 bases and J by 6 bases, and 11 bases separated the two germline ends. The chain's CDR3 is CASSEGRGIEQYV. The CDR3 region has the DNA TGCGCCAGCAGTGAGGGACGCGGAATCGAGCAGTACGTC.

The CDR3 coding sequence is TGTGCCAGTAGTAAAGGACAGGGGCTGGGCACAGATACGCAGTATTTT. Translated, it gives CASSKGQGLGTDTQYF. The rearrangement links TRBV19 to TRBJ2-3, with TRBD1 matching 9 bases. V was pared by 4 bases and J by 1 base, with 6 bases of the junction left unmatched. CDR1 LNHDA and CDR2 SQIVND come from the germline V gene (reference sequence). The CDR3 runs 16 residues.

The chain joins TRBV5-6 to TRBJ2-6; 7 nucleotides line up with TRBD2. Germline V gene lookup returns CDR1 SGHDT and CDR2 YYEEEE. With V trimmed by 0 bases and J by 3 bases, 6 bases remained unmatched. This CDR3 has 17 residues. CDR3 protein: CASSLVRGVHGANVLTF. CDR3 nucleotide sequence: TGTGCCAGCAGCTTGGTACGGGGGGTACATGGGGCCAACGTCCTGACTTTC. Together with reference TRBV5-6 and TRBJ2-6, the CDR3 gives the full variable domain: DAGVTQSPTHLIKTRGQQVTLRCSPKSGHDTVSWYQQALGQGPQFIFQYYEEEERQRGNFPDRFSGHQFPNYSSELNVNALLLGDSALYLCASSLVRGVHGANVLTFGAGSRLTVL.

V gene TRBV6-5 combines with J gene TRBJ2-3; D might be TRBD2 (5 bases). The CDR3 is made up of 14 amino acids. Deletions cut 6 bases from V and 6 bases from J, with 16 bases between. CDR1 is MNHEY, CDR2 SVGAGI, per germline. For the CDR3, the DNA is TGTGCCAGCAGGCCAGAAAGGGAGCAGGATACGCAGTATTTT. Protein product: CASRPEREQDTQYF.

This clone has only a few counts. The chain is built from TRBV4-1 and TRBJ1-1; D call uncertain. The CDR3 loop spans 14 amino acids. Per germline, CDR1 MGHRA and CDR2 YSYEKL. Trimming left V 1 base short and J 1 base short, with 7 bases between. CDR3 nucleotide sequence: TGCGCCAGCAGCCAAGTCTACCCGAACACTGAAGCTTTCTTT. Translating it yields CASSQVYPNTEAFF.

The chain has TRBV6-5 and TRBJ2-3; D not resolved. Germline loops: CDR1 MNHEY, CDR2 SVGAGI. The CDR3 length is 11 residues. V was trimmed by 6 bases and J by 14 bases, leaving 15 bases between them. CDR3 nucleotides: TGTGCCAGCAGCCCGATGGACCTGTTGTATTTT. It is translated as CASSPMDLLYF.

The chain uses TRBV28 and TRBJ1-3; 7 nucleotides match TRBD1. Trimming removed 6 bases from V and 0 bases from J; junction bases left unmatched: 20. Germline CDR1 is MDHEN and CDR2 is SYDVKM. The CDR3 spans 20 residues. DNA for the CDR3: TGTGCCAGCAGCTTACCAGGGGGAGGGGCCCGTATGAGCTCTGGAAACACCATATATTTT. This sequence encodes CASSLPGGGARMSSGNTIYF.

The CDR3 is CAWRLRGSDTQYF. The CDR3 DNA reads as TGTGCCTGGAGACTAAGGGGTTCAGATACGCAGTATTTT. This chain uses TRBV30 with TRBJ2-3; perhaps TRBD1 as D (5 bases). This CDR3 contains 13 residues. Looked up from germline, CDR1 is GTSNPN and CDR2 is SVGIG (reference sequence). V dropped 3 bases and J dropped 4 bases, with 11 bases sitting between them.

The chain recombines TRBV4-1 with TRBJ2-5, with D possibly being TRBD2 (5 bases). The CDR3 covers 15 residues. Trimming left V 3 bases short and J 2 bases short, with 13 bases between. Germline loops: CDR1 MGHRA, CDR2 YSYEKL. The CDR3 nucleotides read TGCGCCAGCAGCCAGGTGGGAGCCGTACAAGAGACCCAGTACTTC. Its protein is CASSQVGAVQETQYF.

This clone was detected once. CDR3 in amino acids: CASSLVGTLKNEQFF. CDR3 nucleotide sequence: TGTGCCAGCAGCTTGGTCGGGACTTTGAAAAATGAGCAGTTCTTC. This chain connects TRBV5-4 to TRBJ2-1, with D tentatively TRBD2 (6 bases). This CDR3 is 15 amino acids long. V lost 0 bases to trimming and J lost 7 bases, with 14 bases between them. Germline V lookup: CDR1 SGHNT, CDR2 YYREEE (reference sequence).